This paragraph reports one T cell receptor beta chain. In its sample, this clonotype was seen a few times. The antigen this receptor binds is unknown. One base away there is no much larger clone; base qualities are not given. Systemically healthy Caucasian individuals from Russia, about 38 in total and aged roughly 6 to 100 years, were included as donors. Each donor gave approximately 10 milliliters of peripheral blood, collected into EDTA-treated Vacutainer tubes. Ficoll-Paque density-gradient centrifugation was used to isolate PBMCs, with at least 7 million per sample. Total RNA was extracted from PBMCs with Trizol reagent, with at least 5.5 micrograms obtained per sample. The percentages of naive CD45RAhigh/CD27high T cells were determined by flow cytometry on a PBMC aliquot from every donor. The sample belongs to a study of blood T cells in healthy people across ages (dated by TCRdb to between 2014 and 2017). A note on the overall study: In model experiments, template switching captured roughly one uniquely barcoded TCR beta cDNA molecule for every two T cells. To track age-related changes in TCR beta repertoire diversity, the study relied on deep sequencing normalized with unique cDNA molecular identifiers. The donors were split into four age groups: young (average 16 years), middle-aged (roughly 39), aged (more than 60) and long-lived (82). Two additional independent replicas of 1 million unique cDNA reads from the same blood draw were analyzed for two donors (one aged 18 to 30 and one aged 80 or older).

The investigation overall reported the following: Because profiling used bulk unsorted PBMCs, naive and antigen-experienced compartments could not be compared conclusively. Because the CMV infection status of the donors was unknown, age-related changes in expanded clonotypes may potentially have been confounded. Estimates of total diversity based on one million sequenced T cells were regarded as lower bounds and as underestimates. The long-lived group showed more naive CD4+ T cells, fewer expanded clones and increased TCR diversity than the aged group, suggesting age selection. There was a strong correlation between observed TCR beta diversity and the percentage of naive T cells measured by flow cytometry. As age increased, observed TCR beta diversity per million T cells dropped in a roughly linear way, and a significant reduction was already evident by age roughly 40.

Libraries were constructed by 5' RACE. Sequencing was carried out with an Illumina HiSeq 2500. A second about 7 to 12 cycle PCR used a sample-barcoded 5' primer and a J-beta primer mix. A unique molecular identifier was introduced onto each TCR beta cDNA molecule by a template-switch 5' adaptor carrying 12 random nucleotides. Each sample yielded at least 3 million CDR3-containing paired-end reads. First-strand cDNA was synthesized from all RNA with the Mint cDNA synthesis kit, primed by a TRBC-specific oligonucleotide. Following uracil-DNA glycosylase treatment, a first 18-cycle PCR with universal primers M1SS and BC2_uni_R was performed on all cDNA. In the authors' own workflow: Normalization of each sample was performed by random selection of 1 million high-quality reads, each carrying a distinct molecular identifier. Instead of being binned into consensus sequences, reads with shared molecular identifiers were discarded. MiTCR, with a Q25 quality threshold and the strictest error-elimination algorithm, was used for CDR3 identification, clonotype clustering and error correction. Lower-bound total TCR beta diversity was estimated with a nonparametric unseen species model using Euler transformation. TCRdb reanalyzed the raw reads on its own, using fastp at Q25 for trimming and MiXCR for clone calling, and kept in-frame beta chains. Here each entry gathers all rows of one CDR3 protein and keeps the most common genes and DNA. The V and J calls, along with clone size, are taken from TCRdb and not from the paper's own processing. In this sample the table shows roughly 1 million distinct CDR3 sequences, 20% to 25% of which occur a single time. In total, the top ten clones hold around 0.75% of the sample.

A further study also used this sample, focusing on T cells of mothers and their children. From that second study: Donors were nine systemically healthy Caucasian individuals: three mothers and their six children. cDNA synthesis used all of the extracted RNA, with roughly 1.5 ug of RNA in each 15 ul reaction. In the second PCR, the M1S primer added sample barcodes and 2-4 random nucleotides. Each mother yielded over 8.5 million TCR beta CDR3 reads and each child some 3 million reads. Thymic selection shapes the output of TCR recombination in a similar way in related and unrelated pairs, and inherited differences have a minor effect. Normalized repertoire overlap in related mother-child pairs was always slightly higher than in unrelated mother-child pairs, but the difference was never significant. Persistent microchimeric T cell clones were not detected, at a sensitivity of 95 to 100 clones per million clonotypes. To look for features that set related mother-child pairs apart from unrelated individuals, the researchers ran deep NGS to compare the TCR beta repertoires of mothers and children. On average, the children were approximately 11 +/- 4 years old, while the mothers were about 37 +/- 4 years old. After adapter ligation with NEBNext reagents, the libraries were sequenced on Illumina HiSeq 2000 with 100+100 nt paired-end reads. To prevent cross-contamination, the mother and child libraries were prepared one month apart and sequenced in separate runs. Between roughly 500,000 and 2,100,000 distinct TCR beta clonotypes were identified per donor. Naive TCR beta clonotypes were estimated from low-frequency clonotypes matched to each donor's FACS-determined naive share, without sorting.

The receptor was derived from a girl aged 2-15 years in good health. What was sequenced was blood.

The DNA is as follows: TGCGCCAGCAGCTTGGATACGGGCTCCTACAATGAGCAGTTCTTC. Translated, it reads CASSLDTGSYNEQFF. This sequence uses TRBV5-1 and TRBJ2-1, with an unclear D gene assignment. Looking up the germline V gene yields CDR1 SGHRS and CDR2 YFSETQ. Cut back by 0 bases and 0 bases, the V and J ends lie 7 bases apart. Inclusive of the bounding cysteine and phenylalanine, the CDR3 is 15 residues long. Just the 45-base CDR3 DNA is kept, in frame starting at base 1.